This T cell receptor (beta chain) was sequenced during a study of cytomegalovirus exposure and HLA in healthy donors. The donors were members of the approximately 120-subject validation cohort (separate from the roughly 700-subject first cohort). TCRdb keeps only in-frame clones here, not all; method: immunoSEQ multiplex PCR. The sample consists of roughly 350,000 clones, roughly 88% of them appearing once. The sequenced material came from PBMCs. The source of this sequence is a woman aged 18-29 years in good health and CMV-seronegative.

CDR3 protein: CASTTADTQYF. CDR3 bases: TGTGCCAGCACCACAGCTGATACGCAGTATTTT. The J gene is TRBJ2-3, the V gene TRBV28; D unclear. The germline V gene has CDR1 MDHEN and CDR2 SYDVKM. The length of the CDR3 is 11 residues. With 7 bases removed from V and 6 bases from J, the gap between germline ends came to 8 bases.